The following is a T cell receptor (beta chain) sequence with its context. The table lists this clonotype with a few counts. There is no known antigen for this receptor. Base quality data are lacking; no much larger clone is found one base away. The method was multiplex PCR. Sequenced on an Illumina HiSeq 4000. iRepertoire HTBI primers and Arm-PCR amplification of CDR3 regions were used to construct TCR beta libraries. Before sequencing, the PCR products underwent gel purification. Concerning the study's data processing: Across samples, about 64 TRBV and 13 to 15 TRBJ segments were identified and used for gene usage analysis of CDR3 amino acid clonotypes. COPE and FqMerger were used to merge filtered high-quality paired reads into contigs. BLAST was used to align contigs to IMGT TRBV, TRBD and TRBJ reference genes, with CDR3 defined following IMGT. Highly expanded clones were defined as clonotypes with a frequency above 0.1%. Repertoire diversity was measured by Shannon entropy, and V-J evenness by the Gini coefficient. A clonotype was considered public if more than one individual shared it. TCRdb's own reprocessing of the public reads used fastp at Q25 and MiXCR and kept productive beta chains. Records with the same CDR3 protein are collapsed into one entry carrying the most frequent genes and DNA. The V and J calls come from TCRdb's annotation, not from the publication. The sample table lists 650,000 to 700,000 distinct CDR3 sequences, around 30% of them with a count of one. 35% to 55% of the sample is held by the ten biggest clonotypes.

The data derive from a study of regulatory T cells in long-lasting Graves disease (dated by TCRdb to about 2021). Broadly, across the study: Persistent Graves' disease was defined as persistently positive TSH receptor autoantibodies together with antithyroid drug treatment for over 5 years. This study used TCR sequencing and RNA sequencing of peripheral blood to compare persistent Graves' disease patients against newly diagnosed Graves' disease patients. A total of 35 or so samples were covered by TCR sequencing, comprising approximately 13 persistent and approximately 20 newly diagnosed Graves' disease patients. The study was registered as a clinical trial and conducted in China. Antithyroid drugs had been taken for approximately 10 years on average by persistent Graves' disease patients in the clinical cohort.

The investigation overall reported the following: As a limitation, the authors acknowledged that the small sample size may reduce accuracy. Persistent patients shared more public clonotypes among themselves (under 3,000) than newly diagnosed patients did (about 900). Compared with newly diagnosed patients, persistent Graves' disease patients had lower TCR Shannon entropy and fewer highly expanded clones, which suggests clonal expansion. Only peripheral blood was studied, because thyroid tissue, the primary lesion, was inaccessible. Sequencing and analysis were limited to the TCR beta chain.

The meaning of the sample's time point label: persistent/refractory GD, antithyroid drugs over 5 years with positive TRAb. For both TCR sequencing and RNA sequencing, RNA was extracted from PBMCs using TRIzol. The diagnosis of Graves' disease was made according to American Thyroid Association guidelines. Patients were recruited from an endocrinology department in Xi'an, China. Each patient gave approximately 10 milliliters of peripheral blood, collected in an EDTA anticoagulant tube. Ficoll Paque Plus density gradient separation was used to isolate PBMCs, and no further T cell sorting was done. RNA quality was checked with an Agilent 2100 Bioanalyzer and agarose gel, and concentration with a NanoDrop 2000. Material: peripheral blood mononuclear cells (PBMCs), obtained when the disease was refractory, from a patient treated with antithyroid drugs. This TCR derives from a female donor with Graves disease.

The nucleotide sequence is TGTGCCAGCAACCCAAGGACGGTGAACACCGGGGAGCTGTTTTTT. The translation is CASNPRTVNTGELFF. The rearrangement joined TRBV6-1 to TRBJ2-2; a confident D gene designation cannot be given. CDR1 and CDR2 are drawn from the germline V gene: MNHNS, SASEGT. The CDR3 has 15 amino acids, counting the end cysteine and phenylalanine. The sequence is cut down to CDR3 DNA, 45 bases in frame from base 1. V is cut by 7 bases and J by 1 base, and the space between the germline ends is 13 bases.